This T cell receptor beta chain was profiled in a study of prognosis after radiotherapy for stage I lung cancer. From genomic DNA, TCR beta CDR3 was amplified by two-round multiplex PCR. Primers (each specific to one TRBV or TRBJ gene) were used in first-round PCR. TCRdb used MiXCR to reprocess the multiplex PCR reads, holding one entry per CDR3 protein. This table has approximately 14,000 distinct CDR3 sequences, 45% to 55% appearing once. Study results and caveats: Whether the expanded TCR clones were tumor-specific was not determined.

This clonotype has at least ten counts. Its specificity is unknown. The material sequenced was PBMCs, taken before or after stereotactic body radiation therapy (not recorded which). This receptor was identified in a donor at least 50 years old with non-small cell lung cancer.

CDR3 in DNA: TGTGCCAGCAGTGCAAGACAAGGTGCCGAGCCCCAGCATTTT. This codes for CASSARQGAEPQHF. The V gene is TRBV12-3 or TRBV12-4, the J gene TRBJ1-5; D gene unclear. The CDR3 consists of 14 residues. V lost 5 bases, J lost 8 bases, and 16 bases lay in between.